This T cell receptor (beta chain) emerged from a study of circulating and synovial CD4+ cells in juvenile arthritis (TCRdb year 2014). Background for the entire study: Within each patient, the TCRbeta CDR3 repertoires of synovial CD4 T cells, bulk blood CD4 T cells and circulating HLA-DR+ CD4 T cells were compared. Repertoire sequencing was performed with the aim of confirming enrichment of synovial clonotypes in a circulating synovial-like CD4 T cell subset. Results and caveats for the whole study, not just this receptor: Circulating pathogenic-like lymphocytes clustered together with synovial T cells and shared a substantially larger fraction of CDR3 sequences with synovium than bulk blood did. Overlap with synovium increased with sequencing depth, so measured shared-clonotype fractions likely underestimated the full repertoire overlap. No difference between circulating pathogenic-like lymphocytes and bulk blood T cells was detected by traditional Vbeta family usage analysis. CPL and bulk blood CD4 samples differed in T cell genome counts by at least an order of magnitude, so sample-size effects were addressed. Lower diversity was observed in synovial and circulating pathogenic-like lymphocyte repertoires than in bulk blood CD4 repertoires, and some CPL samples were found to be as oligoclonal as synovium.

The sequenced samples came from patients who had active juvenile idiopathic arthritis. Cells were sorted immediately after thawing, with dead cells excluded using Live/Dead Fixable Near-IR Stain. Libraries were constructed by the immunoSEQ multiplex PCR assay. TCRbeta CDR3 sequencing was performed as a commercial service by an external provider. Per the original workflow: The analyses used productive nucleotide sequences together with amino acid sequences obtained by in silico translation. Diversity was quantified by Renyi entropy over a range of alpha values, with sample size equalised by taking the median of 200 repeated subsamples. For clustering, the distance between each pair of repertoires was computed as one minus the Chao-modified Jaccard index, which corrected for under-sampling. Frequency-weighted overlap with synovial clonotypes was computed at 200 sample sizes with 200 draws without replacement at each size, and the value at the size of the smaller sample was reported. TCRdb carries this immuneACCESS record with in-frame sequences only. Its versions omit some clonotypes, under half of them owing to an unresolved V gene in the studies checked, with the rest unexplained. V and J calls and clone size are as listed in that table; D and trimming were resolved from the DNA. For this sample there are approximately 16,000 clones; under 95% appear just once. The ten largest clones represent approximately 0.71% of the sample.

This clone was seen more than once but under ten times. No cognate antigen has been identified for it. No base-level quality is on record; no much larger clone is a single base apart. CDR1 and CDR2, per the germline V gene, are ENHRY and SYGVKD. V is cut back by 10 bases and J by 1 base, with 10 bases in the junction unmatched. From the cysteine up to the phenylalanine, the CDR3 has a length of 15 residues. The DNA shown is the 45-base CDR3, in frame from base 1. The sequence was obtained from a human donor with juvenile idiopathic arthritis. The rearrangement combines TRBV10-3 with TRBJ2-3; TRBD2 lines up with 8 middle nucleotides. What was sequenced was CD4+ T cells from blood. The sequence in DNA is TGTGCCAGCTATCGGGGGGGCCGGGGCACAGATACGCAGTATTTT. The encoded protein is CASYRGGRGTDTQYF.